Listed below are T cell receptor beta chains from one sample, sequenced in a study of T cells in Graves' hyperthyroidism and ophthalmopathy. From the multiplex PCR reads, TCRdb called clonotypes with MiXCR, one entry per CDR3 protein. The sample lists about 570,000 distinct CDR3 sequences; under 60% were seen once. Material: peripheral blood or thyroid tissue (not recorded which). These receptors were collected from an adult woman with Graves' disease, either hyperthyroidism or ophthalmopathy (not recorded which). The CDR3 runs from the conserved cysteine through the conserved F or W. The order of the fields is clone size, V gene, J gene, D gene, CDR3 DNA, CDR3 protein. D genes are given only for firm matches. A clone size is listed for some rows: how often the clone was seen (once, few, many), or a class if it is expanded.

few	TRBV11-2	TRBJ1-2	NA	TGTGCCAGCAGCTCCTTGGGGCGCGTCTATGGCTACACCTTC	CASSSLGRVYGYTF
many	TRBV7-2	TRBJ1-1	TRBD1	TGTGCCAGCAGCTTCCCACAGGGGCCCTCGAACACTGAAGCTTTCTTT	CASSFPQGPSNTEAFF
many	TRBV15	TRBJ1-1	TRBD1	TGTGCCACTAAACCCGGGACAGGGGTTGGAGTGGACACTGAAGCTTTCTTT	CATKPGTGVGVDTEAFF
NA	TRBV30	TRBJ1-4	NA	TGTGCCTGGAAAAGGGGATTCGGTGAAAAACTGTTTTTT	CAWKRGFGEKLFF
NA	TRBV19	TRBJ1-5	NA	TGTGCCAGTAGTGCTATGGAGGGGCAGCCCCAGCATTTT	CASSAMEGQPQHF
few	TRBV29-1	TRBJ1-1	TRBD1	TGCAGCGTTGACGGGACAGGGGGCTTTAGCACTGAAGCTTTCTTT	CSVDGTGGFSTEAFF
once	TRBV15	TRBJ1-5	NA	TGTGCCAGCTCACCCCTGGGAGTTAGCAATCAGCCCCAGCATTTT	CASSPLGVSNQPQHF
many	TRBV15	TRBJ1-3	TRBD1	TGTGCCACCAGCGCAGGAGGGACAGGGGCAGGAAACACCATATATTTT	CATSAGGTGAGNTIYF
once	TRBV29-1	TRBJ1-2	NA	TGCAGCGTTGAAGACGTACCCAGGGACGGCTACACCTTC	CSVEDVPRDGYTF
few	TRBV24-1	TRBJ1-5	NA	TGTGCCACAAGTGACGGACAAGTTAGCAATCAGCCCCAGCATTTT	CATSDGQVSNQPQHF
NA	TRBV5-5	TRBJ2-2	TRBD1	TGTGCCAGCAGCTTGGTCGCCACAGGGGGGCACGGGGAGCTGTTTTTT	CASSLVATGGHGELFF
many	TRBV5-1	TRBJ2-2	TRBD2	TGCGCCAGCAGCTTGGGTAGCGGGAGTCTCACCGGGGAGCTGTTTTTT	CASSLGSGSLTGELFF
NA	TRBV20-1	TRBJ1-4	NA	TGCAGTGTTTGGGGACGGCGGCTAGGGGAAAAACTGTTTTTT	CSVWGRRLGEKLFF
NA	TRBV29-1	TRBJ1-1	NA	TGCAGCGTCGGTCAGAGTGAAGCTTTCTTT	CSVGQSEAFF
many	TRBV3-1	TRBJ1-5	NA	TGTGCCAGCAGCCAAGATTGGAGTAATCAGCCCCAGCATTTT	CASSQDWSNQPQHF
NA	TRBV20-1	TRBJ1-1	NA	TGCAGTGCTACAGGGACCCCAGCTTTCTTT	CSATGTPAFF
NA	TRBV2	TRBJ1-2	TRBD1	TGTGCCAGCAGTCCACTCTACAGGGGACAACTATATGGCTACACCTTC	CASSPLYRGQLYGYTF
NA	TRBV10-3	TRBJ2-5	NA	TGTGCCATCAGAGAGTTGGCGACTAGGAGGGAGACCCAGTACTTC	CAIRELATRRETQYF
NA	TRBV10-3	TRBJ1-5	NA	TGTGCCATCAGCCCAGTTCTACAGGGAGGGAATCAGCCCCAGCATTTT	CAISPVLQGGNQPQHF
many	TRBV5-6	TRBJ1-5	NA	TGTGCCAGCAGCTTGTACAGGGCCCGAGGCAATCAGCCCCAGCATTTT	CASSLYRARGNQPQHF
few	TRBV10-3	TRBJ2-7	TRBD1	TGTGCCATCAGTCCGTCGACAGGGGCTGACGGGGACTACGAGCAGTACTTC	CAISPSTGADGDYEQYF
many	TRBV6-1	TRBJ2-5	NA	TGTGCCAGCAGGGACTTGCCTGGGGAGACCCAGTACTTC	CASRDLPGETQYF
NA	TRBV2	TRBJ1-5	NA	TGTGCCAGCAGTGAAGCGGGGGGCGGATTGTTCGGCAATCAGCCCCAGCATTTT	CASSEAGGGLFGNQPQHF
many	TRBV7-6	TRBJ2-7	NA	TGTGCCAGCAGCTTAGAGGTCTCAGGGTCCGGCGAGCAGTACTTC	CASSLEVSGSGEQYF
NA	TRBV20-1	TRBJ2-5	NA	TGCAGTGCTAGAGTCCAGGGGGGCCAAGAGACCCAGTACTTC	CSARVQGGQETQYF
NA	TRBV7-9	TRBJ2-3	NA	TGTGCCAGCAGCACCACCGGGACTGGGGTAAGGAATACGCAGTATTTT	CASSTTGTGVRNTQYF